A selection of T cell receptor beta chains follows, all from one sample in a study of cytomegalovirus exposure and HLA in healthy donors. TCRdb's copy holds only in-frame clones and misses some; the assay was immunoSEQ multiplex PCR. Recorded for this sample: tens of thousands of clones. Sequencing input: PBMCs. The receptors derive from a man between 18 and 29 years old in good health and CMV-seropositive. The CDR3 runs from the conserved cysteine through the conserved F or W. D genes are given only for firm matches.

>TRBJ1-2|TRBD1|TRBV10-3
TGTGCCACCGAACCGGGGGCAGGGGGCCTGGAAGGCTACACCTTC
CATEPGAGGLEGYTF
>TRBJ1-1|TRBD1|TRBV5-6
TGTGCCAGCAGCTTCGGGACAGGGGGAAGGAACACTGAAGCTTTCTTT
CASSFGTGGRNTEAFF
>TRBJ1-2|TRBD1|TRBV29-1
TGCAGCATCGGGACAGAGTATGGCTACACCTTC
CSIGTEYGYTF
>TRBJ1-1|.|TRBV11-2
TGTGCCAGCAGCTTAGCGGTGCCGGTACTGAACACTGAAGCTTTCTTT
CASSLAVPVLNTEAFF
>TRBJ1-2|.|TRBV7-2
TGTGCCAGCAGCTTAGCAGGCAGGAACTATGGCTACACCTTC
CASSLAGRNYGYTF
>TRBJ2-1|TRBD1|TRBV29-1
TGCAGCGTCATGACAGGGGACAATGAGCAGTTCTTC
CSVMTGDNEQFF
>TRBJ1-5|.|TRBV19
TGTGCCAGTAACCCACGGTTTATCAATCAGCCCCAGCATTTT
CASNPRFINQPQHF
>TRBJ1-2|TRBD1|TRBV27
TGTGCCAGCAGTTTATATGGACAGGGGCGCGGCTACACCTTC
CASSLYGQGRGYTF
>TRBJ1-1|TRBD1|TRBV2
TGTGCCAGCAGCTATGAGACAGGGGACACTGAAGCTTTCTTT
CASSYETGDTEAFF
>TRBJ1-5|TRBD1|TRBV7-6
TGTGCCAGCAGTCCAGGACAGGGTGATAATCAGCCCCAGCATTTT
CASSPGQGDNQPQHF
>TRBJ1-4|.|TRBV11-2
TGTGCCAGCAGCTTAGGAAGTGGAGCTTCTGGGAAACTGTTTTTT
CASSLGSGASGKLFF
>TRBJ1-2|TRBD1|TRBV28
TGTGCCAGCAGGCTCCAGGAACCGGGACAGGGGGGCGGCTACACCTTC
CASRLQEPGQGGGYTF
>TRBJ2-2|TRBD2|TRBV5-6
TGTGCCAGCAGCCTGACTAGCGGGGGGGTTAGCACCGGGGAGCTGTTTTTT
CASSLTSGGVSTGELFF
>TRBJ2-5|TRBD1|TRBV5-1
TGCGCCAGCAGCCTCGAAGGGGGCTACCAAGAGACCCAGTACTTC
CASSLEGGYQETQYF
>TRBJ1-1|.|TRBV7-9
TGTGCCAGCAGCTCTAATTTCAGGTTGGAAGCTTTCTTT
CASSSNFRLEAFF
>TRBJ2-3|.|TRBV5-1
TGCGCCAGCAGCTTGAAAACAACGGGAACTAGCACAGATACGCAGTATTTT
CASSLKTTGTSTDTQYF
>TRBJ1-4|TRBD1|TRBV4-1
TGCGCCAGCAGCCAAGGTCAGGGGGTAGGTGAAAAACTGTTTTTT
CASSQGQGVGEKLFF
>TRBJ1-5|TRBD1|TRBV30
TGTGCCTGGAGTCTCAACCGGACAGGGCGCGGCAATCAGCCCCAGCATTTT
CAWSLNRTGRGNQPQHF
>TRBJ2-3|.|TRBV27
TGTGCCAGCAGTGGGGTACAGGGACAAATCACAGATACGCAGTATTTT
CASSGVQGQITDTQYF
>TRBJ1-1|TRBD1|TRBV19
TGTGCCAGTACCCTTGACAGGGGCACTGAAGCTTTCTTT
CASTLDRGTEAFF